The rows below give T cell receptor beta chains drawn from one sample of a study of cytomegalovirus exposure and HLA in healthy donors. Here immunoSEQ multiplex PCR was the method, and the copy in TCRdb shows in-frame clones only, minus some. In the table there are just under 95,000 clones, 81% of which are singletons. The specimen was PBMCs. Receptors originate from a human donor in good health. Each CDR3 is given with its conserved first and last residue. Each record gives: D gene, J gene, clone size, V gene, CDR3 protein, CDR3 DNA. A D gene is named only where the DNA matches it firmly. Clone size is not always given. Where it is, it says once, few, many or a class for expanded clones.

.,TRBJ1-2,.,TRBV28,CASSLHRVDGYTF,TGTGCCAGCAGTCTCCACAGGGTAGATGGCTACACCTTC
.,TRBJ2-7,.,TRBV21-1,CASSRLLTSGTYEQYF,TGTGCCAGCAGCAGGTTGCTGACTAGCGGGACCTACGAGCAGTACTTC
.,TRBJ2-2,.,TRBV2,CASRSPGELFF,TGTGCCAGCCGGTCCCCCGGGGAGCTGTTTTTT
.,TRBJ2-7,.,TRBV6-1,CASSAGRTSSYEQYF,TGTGCCAGCAGCGCGGGACGTACGAGCTCCTACGAGCAGTACTTC
TRBD1,TRBJ2-7,.,TRBV9,CASSSAGTGGHEQYF,TGTGCCAGCAGCTCGGCCGGGACAGGGGGCCACGAGCAGTACTTC
.,TRBJ1-1,.,TRBV10-3,CAISEAQGNTEAFF,TGTGCCATCAGTGAGGCGCAGGGGAATACTGAAGCTTTCTTT
.,TRBJ2-1,.,TRBV7-2,CASSLVQNEQFF,TGTGCCAGCAGCTTAGTACAGAATGAGCAGTTCTTC
TRBD1,TRBJ1-5,.,TRBV19,CASSAGQGRLNQPQHF,TGTGCCAGTAGCGCGGGACAGGGAAGATTGAATCAGCCCCAGCATTTT
.,TRBJ2-7,.,TRBV6-5,CASSRGQISYEQYF,TGTGCCAGCAGCCGCGGACAGATTTCCTACGAGCAGTACTTC
.,TRBJ2-7,once,TRBV7-9,CASSSGQPSYEQYF,TGTGCCAGCAGCTCAGGACAGCCCTCTTACGAGCAGTACTTC
TRBD1,TRBJ2-5,.,TRBV14,CASSLKLTGGETQYF,TGTGCCAGCAGCCTCAAATTAACAGGGGGCGAGACCCAGTACTTC
.,TRBJ2-6,once,TRBV19,CASDAQGISSGANVLTF,TGTGCCAGTGACGCCCAGGGGATAAGCTCTGGGGCCAACGTCCTGACTTTC
.,TRBJ1-4,.,TRBV7-9,CASSPEGTNEKLFF,TGTGCCAGCAGCCCGGAGGGAACTAATGAAAAACTGTTTTTT
TRBD2,TRBJ2-3,.,TRBV5-4,CASSLRKLAGVVDTQYF,TGTGCCAGCAGCCTCAGGAAACTAGCGGGGGTAGTAGATACGCAGTATTTT
.,TRBJ1-5,.,TRBV19,CASSPGMSNQPQHF,TGTGCCAGTTCCCCGGGGATGAGTAATCAGCCCCAGCATTTT
TRBD1,TRBJ1-2,.,TRBV2,CASSRGQGDYGYTF,TGTGCCAGCAGTAGGGGACAGGGAGACTATGGCTACACCTTC
.,TRBJ2-7,.,TRBV6-5,CASTPGVRSYEQYF,TGTGCCAGCACTCCCGGGGTAAGGTCCTACGAGCAGTACTTC
.,TRBJ2-6,few,TRBV30,CAWNGRGTLSGANVLTF,TGTGCCTGGAATGGACGGGGGACCCTCTCTGGGGCCAACGTCCTGACTTTC
TRBD2,TRBJ2-1,.,TRBV4-3,CASSQGILAGGGGNEQFF,TGCGCCAGCAGCCAAGGGATCCTAGCGGGGGGCGGCGGTAATGAGCAGTTCTTC
.,TRBJ1-1,.,TRBV27,CASSLTRGGFGTEAFF,TGTGCCAGCAGTTTAACTCGGGGGGGGTTCGGCACTGAAGCTTTCTTT
TRBD1,TRBJ1-2,.,TRBV5-1,CASSPTGGGYGYTF,TGCGCCAGCAGCCCAACAGGGGGCGGCTATGGCTACACCTTC
TRBD1,TRBJ1-6,few,TRBV19,CASSIAGQVNSPLHF,TGTGCCAGTAGTATAGCCGGACAGGTGAATTCACCCCTCCACTTT
.,TRBJ1-5,once,TRBV9,CASSVPDGHNQPQHF,TGTGCCAGCAGCGTACCGGACGGACACAATCAGCCCCAGCATTTT
.,TRBJ2-2,.,TRBV5-6,CASSWGQGIRELFF,TGTGCCAGCAGCTGGGGGCAGGGAATCCGGGAGCTGTTTTTT
TRBD1,TRBJ2-5,.,TRBV4-2,CASSHSSKGTGYQETQYF,TGTGCCAGCAGCCACAGCTCGAAGGGGACAGGTTACCAAGAGACCCAGTACTTC
.,TRBJ1-2,few,TRBV7-9,CASSLPVHGYTF,TGTGCCAGCAGCCTACCGGTCCATGGCTACACCTTC
.,TRBJ1-2,.,TRBV9,CASRTDEGEYGYTF,TGTGCCAGCAGGACCGACGAGGGCGAATATGGCTACACCTTC
.,TRBJ2-2,.,TRBV19,CASSYSGHNTGELFF,TGTGCCAGTAGCTACAGCGGGCATAACACCGGGGAGCTGTTTTTT
TRBD1,TRBJ1-2,.,TRBV29-1,CSVPLLTGQGYTF,TGCAGCGTCCCGCTCCTGACAGGGCAAGGCTACACCTTC
TRBD1,TRBJ1-6,once,TRBV7-9,CASSFGTGQGKTLHF,TGTGCCAGCAGCTTCGGGACAGGCCAAGGGAAGACCCTCCACTTT
.,TRBJ1-5,.,TRBV7-8,CASSPSGGGGQTQHF,TGTGCCAGCAGCCCATCGGGTGGAGGTGGGCAGACCCAGCATTTT
TRBD1,TRBJ1-5,.,TRBV30,CAWNRDRGGSEPQHF,TGTGCCTGGAACCGGGACAGGGGGGGAAGTGAGCCCCAGCATTTT
TRBD2,TRBJ2-2,few,TRBV25-1,CATPPSQRGLADTGELFF,TGTGCCACCCCACCCAGCCAGCGTGGACTAGCGGACACCGGGGAGCTGTTTTTT
.,TRBJ1-4,.,TRBV19,CASRTRTNEKLFF,TGTGCCAGTCGGACTAGAACTAATGAAAAACTGTTTTTT
.,TRBJ1-2,.,TRBV5-1,CASSLVPPNYGYTF,TGCGCCAGCAGCTTGGTCCCTCCTAACTATGGCTACACCTTC
.,TRBJ2-7,.,TRBV20-1,CSARTAGGQYF,TGCAGTGCTCGGACTGCGGGCGGGCAGTACTTC